This TCR beta chain originates from a study of cytomegalovirus exposure and HLA in healthy donors (dated by TCRdb to about 2017). Looking at the study overall: According to an earlier analysis of 587 of the donors, roughly 180 million T cells yielded 117 million unique TCR beta sequences and more than 250 Gb of sequence data. An earlier analysis of some 600 of the donors applied high-throughput TCR beta sequencing to assess whether each TCR beta V gene segment acted as functional or pseudogenic. In the later analysis, no new phenotypic data were used to find candidate immune exposures; instead, reliance was placed on TCR beta sequences and their occurrence across donors. The study was designed to test whether signatures of past pathogen exposure could be identified by cataloging public T cell receptors. All discovery cohort repertoires had been generated on a single sequencing platform. Besides the first cohort of 666 subjects, a separate validation cohort made up of around 120 different subjects was used. Among roughly 400 genotyped donors of the cohort, an average of around 250,000 unique TCR beta nucleotide sequences was sequenced per donor, of which about 18% were non-productive. The number of typed donors differed by locus: about 629-630 for A, B, C, DRB1 and DQB1; approximately 520 for DQA1; 606 for DPA1; and about 450 for DPB1. Donor age, sex, ethnicity and CMV serostatus were compiled alongside the repertoire data. To predict cytomegalovirus infection status, the study brought together high-throughput TCR immunosequencing, statistical association of individual TCRs with disease status, and machine learning. To study patterns of TCR occurrence, a later analysis re-analyzed previously published TCR beta repertoires from around 660 donors and added high-resolution HLA genotyping. HLA typing covered class I and class II loci at four-digit resolution. Of the roughly 400 genotyped donors, 65% to 90% were placed in the genetic ancestry cluster associated with self-reported Caucasian donors. Genome-wide SNP genotypes for about 65% of the roughly 670 donors were used in a later genetic analysis, which treated that subset as a discovery cohort. Because of strong linkage in the cohort, roughly five DR-DQ haplotypes were treated as single units for association and clustering. Approximately 330 gigabases of sequencing data and tens of millions of unique TCR sequences made up an early release that covered 500 to 650 HLA-typed donors. The T cell repertoires of some 700 subjects were profiled by immunosequencing and related to cytomegalovirus serostatus.

The cohort comprised approximately 700 healthy bone marrow donors. At the time of sampling, every cohort member was nominally healthy, though immune exposures that went unrecorded were likely present. The donor was CMV seropositive and belonged to the group of over 250 seropositive cohort members. A peripheral blood sample was provided by each donor, and peripheral blood mononuclear cells were used for TCR beta sequencing. The Qiagen DNeasy Blood Extraction Kit was used to extract genomic DNA from the blood cell samples. Turning to this clone: This clone's antigen is unknown. Per-base quality was not reported, and no clone a single base away is much larger than it.

Summary of the overall study and its limitations: Correlated functional status among segregating V segments might be attributable to linkage disequilibrium, but an unknown experimental factor could not be ruled out. In an earlier analysis of some 500 of the donors, most TCR beta V segments appeared in productive rearrangements about 87% or about 30% of the time, broadly matching IMGT annotations. Because HLA typing was missing for some donors at each locus, association tests included only the typed subset. A group of highly shared sequence variants was considered likely to be a technical artifact of the sequencing pipeline. In this cohort, only TCR beta chains were sequenced, and detectable features were limited by the absence of alpha or paired-chain data. A further reported finding was that TCR beta sequences accurately predicted the HLA-A and HLA-B alleles for most subjects in the first cohort. Strong co-occurrence of HLA alleles, especially DR and DQ, made assigning TCR associations to individual alleles difficult. The earlier analysis of fewer than 750 of the donors excluded about 16 rarely observed V segments, including chromosome 9 orphons, because counts were too low. According to the authors, the approach could potentially be generalized to other disease states and immunological phenotypes. While some public TCRs were present in many individuals, most TCR sequences turned up only very rarely across donors. In a later analysis, several top co-occurrence clusters were reported to appear linked to parvovirus B19, influenza, CMV and Epstein-Barr virus. The only immune exposure information available for the cohort was CMV serostatus. In both the original and validation cohorts, the classifier was reported to diagnose cytomegalovirus status with high specificity and sensitivity. In a later analysis, the rate of TCR association differed among HLA loci, with DRB1 alleles having the most associated TCRs and HLA-C alleles having the fewest. The presence/absence analyses assumed that sequencing depth was roughly uniform across donors, and that assumption may not be true. The study listed 164 TCR beta chains as associated with cytomegalovirus. Three of the identified cytomegalovirus-associated TCR beta chains were confirmed in vitro to be specific for cytomegalovirus antigens. In a later genetic analysis, a missense DCLRE1C variant was associated with V-gene and J-gene trimming of TCR beta chains, and the association was replicated in an independent cohort. A later genetic analysis reported fewer N-insertions in productive TCRs among donors in an Asian-associated ancestry cluster than the roughly 700-donor mean. In a later analysis, most CMV-associated TCR beta chains were found to appear HLA-restricted, with HLA associations seemingly driven largely by CMV exposure. In a later analysis, HLA-associated TCR beta chains were found to be more clonally expanded and to have lower generation probabilities than equally common non-associated chains. Specific HLA alleles were associated with 15,000 to 20,000 TCR beta sequences at a false discovery rate of 0.05 in a later analysis.

Library preparation was by the immunoSEQ multiplex PCR assay. For the multiplex PCR, a mixture combining 60 forward primers for TCR Vbeta segments and 13 reverse primers for TCR Jbeta segments was used. The CDR3 region of rearranged TCR beta genes was amplified from genomic DNA by a multiplex PCR assay. The amplified TCR beta libraries were sequenced on the Illumina HiSeq System as 87-base-pair reads. As for the authors' bioinformatics: A later analysis tallied approximately 87 million unique TCR beta chains across the 666 repertoires, and approximately 9.9 million of those chains were shared by two or more donors. A nearest-neighbor algorithm error-corrected the raw reads and collapsed the reads into unique sequences, merging closely related sequences to remove PCR and sequencing errors. V, D and J gene segments were assigned by aligning CDR3 sequences to IMGT reference sequences. For a sequence to be retained, at least a six-nucleotide match to both a V gene segment and a J gene segment was required. A rearrangement counted as productive if the CDR3 had no stop codons and remained in frame with V and J, and every other rearrangement counted as non-productive. CDR3 was defined according to IMGT convention as the region running from the second conserved V-encoded cysteine to the conserved J-encoded phenylalanine. The earlier analysis of approximately 590 of the donors excluded any sequence lacking an unambiguous match to a single V gene segment. In an earlier analysis of approximately 550 of the donors, V segments were called functional above 56.7% productive rearrangements and were called segregating when the between-donor standard deviation exceeded 5%. A statistical classification framework was built for diagnosing cytomegalovirus status from the catalog of TCR beta chain sequences. A later analysis assigned V and J genes by comparing TCR nucleotide sequences with IMGT/GENE-DB human TR gene sequences. In a later analysis, CDR3 sequences and most-parsimonious VDJ recombination scenarios were assigned using the TCRdist pipeline. In a later analysis, each TCR beta chain was defined by its CDR3 amino acid sequence together with its V-gene family, and reads without a unique V-gene family were excluded. In a later analysis, fewer than 600 highly shared, low-generation-probability nucleotide sequences were removed to address suspected cross-contamination and a sequencing artifact. In a later analysis, a clonal expansion index was calculated for each public chain from normalized within-repertoire ranks of inferred template counts. In a later analysis, generation probabilities were computed with a VDJ recombination model fitted to out-of-frame rearrangements, and the resulting probabilities were checked against IGoR. In a later analysis, hypergeometric tests were used to score TCR-TCR, TCR-HLA and TCR-CMV co-occurrence, with a repertoire-size bias correction applied to TCR pairs. A later analysis estimated false discovery rates by permuting HLA or CMV assignments 20 times. In a later analysis, co-occurring TCRs were grouped using DBSCAN, with TCRdist sequence similarity added in when clustering inside HLA-allele-positive subsets. For co-occurrence clustering, repertoires with fewer than 30,000 or more than 120,000 public chains were excluded, along with five or six repertoires with anomalous nucleotide sharing. TCRdb obtained this table from immuneACCESS and retained in-frame rearrangements with V and J assigned. These tables miss some clones; where compared with another copy, unresolved V genes account for less than half of the shortfall, and the remainder is unexplained. For V, J and clone size, that table is used; D and trimming come from the DNA. The sample yields around 150,000 clones; 75% to 85% were counted once. The ten top clones hold roughly 6% of the sample.

The sequencing input was PBMCs. The TCR sequence derives from a man between 45 and 60 years old in good health and CMV-seropositive.

The CDR3 here reads CAIRTPGGNSPLHF. The DNA reads TGTGCCATCAGGACACCCGGAGGAAATTCACCCCTCCACTTT. The sequence links TRBV10-3 to TRBJ1-6; the D gene cannot be named for sure. From a lookup of the germline V gene, CDR1 and CDR2 are ENHRY and SYGVKD. The V and J ends are trimmed by 6 bases and 7 bases, leaving 13 bases between them. The CDR3 runs 14 residues from the cysteine to the phenylalanine. Left in the record is the CDR3 DNA by itself, 42 bases read in frame from the first base.